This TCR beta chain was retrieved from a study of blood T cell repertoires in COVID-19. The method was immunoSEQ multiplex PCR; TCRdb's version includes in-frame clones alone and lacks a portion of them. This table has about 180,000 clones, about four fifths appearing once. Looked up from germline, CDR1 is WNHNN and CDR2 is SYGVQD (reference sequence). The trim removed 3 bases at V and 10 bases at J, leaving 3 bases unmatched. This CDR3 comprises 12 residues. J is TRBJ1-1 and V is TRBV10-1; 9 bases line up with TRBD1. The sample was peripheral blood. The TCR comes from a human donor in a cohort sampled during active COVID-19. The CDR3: CASSDADRGAFF. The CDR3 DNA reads TGCGCCAGCAGTGACGCGGACAGGGGAGCTTTCTTT.